One and the same sample provided the 29 T cell receptor beta chains below, sequenced in a study of T-cell memory formation after mild COVID-19. TCRdb re-called the 5' RACE reads with MiXCR, one entry per CDR3 protein. The sample records 190,000 or so distinct CDR3 sequences, over 9.5% being singletons. The sample consisted of PBMCs or a T cell subset sorted from them (not recorded which). The receptors were gathered from a man younger than 30 who had mild COVID-19 (a few samples of this study predate the infection). Cell type and time point are not known.

The chain uses TRBV29-1 and TRBJ1-5; tentative D call: TRBD1 (6 bases). This CDR3 has 13 amino acids. Per the germline V gene, CDR1 is SQVTM and CDR2 is ANQGSEA. The V and J ends lost 5 bases and 3 bases respectively, with 11 bases between them. CDR3 coding DNA: TGCAGCGTTTTAGGACAGCCCAATCAGCCCCAGCATTTT. This encodes CSVLGQPNQPQHF. The entire variable domain, with the rest obtained from reference TRBV29-1 and TRBJ1-5, is as follows: SAVISQKPSRDICQRGTSLTIQCQVDSQVTMMFWYRQQPGQSLTLIATANQGSEATYESGFVIDKFPISRPNLTFSTLTVSNMSPEDSSIYLCSVLGQPNQPQHFGDGTRLSIL.

This clonotype was observed a handful of times. The chain links TRBV7-2 to TRBJ2-3; D call uncertain. This CDR3 contains 13 residues. V was cut by 5 bases and J by 12 bases, with 18 bases left in between. CDR1 and CDR2 (germline): SGHTA, FQGNSA. The CDR3 region is CASSLRRTPPQYF. The CDR3 coding sequence is TGTGCCAGCAGCCTACGCCGGACCCCCCCACAGTATTTT.

V usage is TRBV5-5 and J usage is TRBJ2-1; no clear D. Germline CDR1 reads SGHKS; CDR2 reads YYEKEE (reference sequence). Trimming stripped 4 bases from V and 2 bases from J, with 13 bases between. CDR3 length equals 15 residues. CDR3: CASSSSQSTYNEQFF. CDR3 sequence (DNA): TGTGCCAGCAGCAGTTCGCAGTCCACCTACAATGAGCAGTTCTTC. The entire variable domain, with the rest obtained from reference TRBV5-5 and TRBJ2-1, is as follows: DAGVTQSPTHLIKTRGQQVTLRCSPISGHKSVSWYQQVLGQGPQFIFQYYEKEERGRGNFPDRFSARQFPNYSSELNVNALLLGDSALYLCASSSSQSTYNEQFFGPGTRLTVL.

This sequence joins TRBV10-2 and TRBJ2-3, with 7 nucleotides matching TRBD2. The CDR3 is made up of 14 amino acids. Per germline, CDR1 WSHSY and CDR2 SAAADI. The junction had 4 bases not matched to a gene; V was cut back by 7 bases and J by 0 bases. The CDR3 sequence is CASKERGSTDTQYF. The CDR3 bases are TGCGCCAGCAAGGAGCGGGGCAGCACAGATACGCAGTATTTT.

This sequence joins TRBV7-2 and TRBJ2-1; 10 nucleotides line up with TRBD2. The CDR3 extends over 15 amino acids. V dropped 3 bases and J dropped 9; count of bases not matched to a gene: 8. From germline, CDR1 is SGHTA and CDR2 FQGNSA. The CDR3 DNA follows: TGTGCCAGCAGCTTCCCTAGCGGGAGCTTCGGTGAGCAGTTCTTC. Amino acid sequence: CASSFPSGSFGEQFF. The variable domain in full, completed from reference TRBV7-2 and TRBJ2-1, reads GAGVSQSPSNKVTEKGKDVELRCDPISGHTALYWYRQSLGQGLEFLIYFQGNSAPDKSGLPSDRFSAERTGGSVSTLTIQRTQQEDSAVYLCASSFPSGSFGEQFFGPGTRLTVL.

The table lists this clonotype with many counts. The gene calls are TRBV20-1 and TRBJ2-7; no reliable D call. The CDR3 covers 14 residues. The germline V gene encodes CDR1 DFQATT and CDR2 SNEGSKA (reference sequence). The CDR3, as DNA: TGCAGCGCTACCCCGAACGCACTCAACTACGAGCAGTACGTC. Protein: CSATPNALNYEQYV.

In this sample, this clonotype turned up a few times. The chain uses TRBV28 and TRBJ1-6; 10 positions agree with TRBD1. V was clipped by 6 bases and J by 10 bases; unmatched bases: 6. The CDR3 consists of 14 residues. Per germline, CDR1 MDHEN and CDR2 SYDVKM. The CDR3 nucleotides read TGTGCCAGCAGATCGGGACAGGGGTGGTCACCCCTCCACTTT. As protein: CASRSGQGWSPLHF.

The V call is TRBV20-1, the J call TRBJ2-5; D is possibly TRBD2 (6 bases). V lost 0 bases, J lost 4 bases, and 15 bases lay in between. Germline V gives CDR1 DFQATT, CDR2 SNEGSKA (reference sequence). The CDR3 has 15 residues. The CDR3 loop is CSARDRRTGGETQYF. The CDR3 DNA reads TGCAGTGCTAGAGATCGGCGGACCGGGGGAGAGACCCAGTACTTC.

This clonotype was observed a handful of times. This sequence joins TRBV2 and TRBJ2-1, with 9 positions matching TRBD1. This CDR3 has 13 residues. Per germline, CDR1 SNHLY and CDR2 FYNNEI. Trimming at V came to 7 bases and at J to 8 bases, leaving 6 bases not matched to a gene. CDR3 DNA: TGTGCCAGCACTCCGGACAGGGGAGATGAGCAGTTCTTC. It specifies CASTPDRGDEQFF.

This chain joins TRBV7-9 and TRBJ1-6, with TRBD1 matching 8 bases. The germline V gene has CDR1 SEHNR and CDR2 FQNEAQ (reference sequence). CDR3 length: 14 amino acids. After removal of 5 bases from V and 8 bases from J, the junction contained 5 bases not matched to a gene. CDR3 in DNA: TGTGCCAGCAGCGGGCCAGGGGGCGATTCACCCCTCCACTTT. This sequence encodes CASSGPGGDSPLHF.

Many counts were recorded for this clonotype. This rearrangement joins TRBV5-1 to TRBJ2-1; D not certain. The CDR3 has 14 residues. V lost 4 bases, J lost 7 bases, and 15 bases lay in between. Germline assignment: CDR1 SGHRS and CDR2 YFSETQ. The CDR3 DNA is TGCGCCAGCAGCGTTTTATGGGGTTCAAATGAGCAGTTCTTC. It translates to CASSVLWGSNEQFF.

The V call is TRBV5-1, the J call TRBJ2-3; 8 bases align to TRBD1. CDR3 size: 14 residues. With V trimmed by 3 bases and J by 4 bases, 4 bases remained unmatched. The germline CDR1 and CDR2 sequences are SGHRS and YFSETQ. The CDR3 region is CASSWTGFPDTQYF. CDR3 DNA: TGCGCCAGCAGCTGGACAGGGTTTCCAGATACGCAGTATTTT.

This clonotype was observed a handful of times. The chain joins TRBV7-8 to TRBJ2-7; no clear D gene. Between the trimmed V and J ends, which lost 0 bases and 9 bases, there was a span of 9 bases. The CDR3 runs 12 residues. CDR1 and CDR2 (germline): SGHVS, FQNEAQ. The CDR3 DNA sequence: TGTGCCAGCAGCTTAGCTACAGAGGTGCAGTACTTC. It encodes CASSLATEVQYF.

This clonotype was seen at least ten times. CDR3 sequence reads: CASSQQDLVANTGELFF. CDR3 coding DNA: TGCGCCAGCAGCCAGCAGGACTTGGTTGCGAACACCGGGGAGCTGTTTTTT. This rearrangement joins TRBV4-1 to TRBJ2-2; tentatively, D is TRBD2 (5 bases). Germline CDR1 MGHRA, CDR2 YSYEKL. This CDR3 has 17 residues. Trimming pared 3 bases from V and 0 bases from J, leaving 14 bases between.

This clonotype has only a few counts. This rearrangement joins TRBV29-1 to TRBJ1-1; the match to TRBD1 covers 9 bases. J was trimmed by 5 bases and V by 7 bases; bases with no gene match: 11. This CDR3 is 14 amino acids long. The germline V gene has CDR1 SQVTM and CDR2 ANQGSEA. This CDR3 reads CSAAGQGRGTEAFF. The CDR3 DNA reads as TGCAGCGCGGCCGGACAGGGGCGAGGTACTGAAGCTTTCTTT. The whole variable domain, filled in from reference TRBV29-1 and TRBJ1-1, reads SAVISQKPSRDICQRGTSLTIQCQVDSQVTMMFWYRQQPGQSLTLIATANQGSEATYESGFVIDKFPISRPNLTFSTLTVSNMSPEDSSIYLCSAAGQGRGTEAFFGQGTRLTVV.

V and J are TRBV7-8 and TRBJ1-5, with D possibly being TRBD1 (5 bases). CDR3 size: 13 residues. The germline gives CDR1 SGHVS, CDR2 FQNEAQ. V was shortened by 4 bases and J by 6 bases, with 10 bases between the two germline ends. CDR3 residues: CASSSRVSQPQHF. The CDR3 DNA reads TGTGCCAGCAGCTCCAGGGTTTCTCAGCCCCAGCATTTT.

This clonotype was recorded only once. V and J are TRBV20-1 and TRBJ1-2, with D possibly TRBD1 on 6 matching bases. V shed 0 bases and J shed 6 bases, with 11 bases lying between them. CDR1 and CDR2 (germline): DFQATT, SNEGSKA (reference sequence). The CDR3 contains 13 residues. CDR3 protein: CSARDLRGNGYTF. The CDR3 DNA is TGCAGTGCTAGAGATCTTAGGGGGAATGGCTACACCTTC.

This clonotype was counted only a few times. The chain joins TRBV3-1 to TRBJ2-2; 7 bases agree with TRBD2. The CDR3 covers 13 residues. The ends lost 2 bases at V and 6 bases at J; junction bases unmatched: 0. CDR1 LGHDT and CDR2 YNNKEL come from the germline V gene (reference sequence). This chain's CDR3 is CASSQRGAGELFF. The CDR3 DNA is TGTGCCAGCAGCCAACGGGGGGCCGGGGAGCTGTTTTTT. The full variable domain, in which reference TRBV3-1 and TRBJ2-2 provide the parts outside the CDR3, is DTAVSQTPKYLVTQMGNDKSIKCEQNLGHDTMYWYKQDSKKFLKIMFSYNNKELIINETVPNRFSPKSPDKAHLNLHINSLELGDSAVYFCASSQRGAGELFFGEGSRLTVL.

This clonotype was observed a handful of times. The chain is built from TRBV12-3 or TRBV12-4 and TRBJ1-5; a weak D match, TRBD1 (6 bases). The CDR3 sequence is 15 residues long. V dropped 4 bases and J dropped 3 bases, with 13 bases sitting between them. CDR3 amino acids: CASSSMTGYNQPQHF. CDR3 sequence (DNA): TGTGCCAGCAGTTCTATGACAGGATACAATCAGCCCCAGCATTTT.

The genes are TRBV5-6 and TRBJ2-3; perhaps TRBD2 as D (5 bases). The CDR3 is 14 amino acids. CDR1 and CDR2 from the germline V gene are SGHDT and YYEEEE. Trimming took 1 base from V and 5 from J, leaving 11 bases between them. The CDR3 spells CASSLPGYGDTQYF. The CDR3 nucleotides are TGTGCCAGCAGCTTGCCGGGGTACGGAGATACGCAGTATTTT.

This clonotype was observed many times. The V gene is TRBV11-2, the J gene TRBJ2-3; TRBD2 agrees at 9 bases. V dropped 8 bases and J dropped 5; count of bases not matched to a gene: 5. CDR3 size: 13 residues. Germline V gene data show CDR1 as SGHAT and CDR2 as FQNNGV. This CDR3 reads CASAGGLKDTQYF. In DNA, the CDR3 is TGTGCCAGCGCGGGGGGGCTTAAAGATACGCAGTATTTT.

This clonotype occurred many times. The chain recombines TRBV5-1 with TRBJ2-7, with D hard to call. The V gene lost 0 bases and the J gene lost 3 bases, with 4 bases spanning the gap. Germline V gives CDR1 SGHRS, CDR2 YFSETQ. The CDR3 loop spans 12 amino acids. The CDR3 spells CASSLDLYEQYF. CDR3 bases: TGCGCCAGCAGCTTGGATCTCTACGAGCAGTACTTC.

This rearrangement joins TRBV4-3 to TRBJ1-2, with 10 bases lining up with TRBD1. Trimming took 3 bases from V and 3 from J; bases not matched to a gene: 1. Germline V lookup: CDR1 LGHNA, CDR2 YSLEER. This CDR3 has 14 amino acids. In nucleotides, the CDR3 is TGCGCCAGCAGCCACGGGACAGGGGACTATGGCTACACCTTC. It specifies CASSHGTGDYGYTF.

The CDR3 coding sequence is TGTGCCAGCAGTCCCCTTCCGGGCAGGGGTAAATTTACAAATGAGCAGTTCTTC. This codes for CASSPLPGRGKFTNEQFF. The rearrangement joins TRBV6-2 or TRBV6-3 to TRBJ2-1; maybe TRBD1 (6 bases). The V and J ends lost 5 bases and 7 bases respectively, with 27 bases between them. This CDR3 has 18 residues. Germline CDR1 reads MNHEY; CDR2 reads SVGEGT.

The rearrangement links TRBV28 to TRBJ1-2; 9 bases align to TRBD1. Germline V gene data show CDR1 as MDHEN and CDR2 as SYDVKM. The CDR3 sequence is 15 residues long. The trim removed 2 bases at V and 6 bases at J, leaving 7 bases unmatched. The CDR3 DNA reads TGTGCCAGCAGTTTAATTACCGGGACAGGGAATGGCTACACCTTC. Its protein is CASSLITGTGNGYTF.

This rearrangement joins TRBV5-1 to TRBJ1-4; no clear D gene. Looked up from germline, CDR1 is SGHRS and CDR2 is YFSETQ. The CDR3 is 16 amino acids. V lost 4 bases, J lost 1 base, and 14 bases lay in between. In DNA, the CDR3 is TGCGCCAGCAGCCCGGCTATTCGGGAAACTAATGAAAAACTGTTTTTT. Amino acid sequence: CASSPAIRETNEKLFF.

This clonotype occurred a few times. This sequence joins TRBV19 and TRBJ1-5; D not certain. This CDR3 is built from 12 residues. V lost 1 base to trimming and J lost 7 bases, with 5 bases between them. Germline-derived CDR1 and CDR2 are LNHDA and SQIVND (reference sequence). The CDR3 nucleotides read TGTGCCAGTAGTATAGGGAGCCAGCCCCAGCATTTT. It yields the protein CASSIGSQPQHF.

The chain couples TRBV7-2 to TRBJ1-2; D may be TRBD1 (6 bases). Germline-derived CDR1 and CDR2 are SGHTA and FQGNSA. V was pared by 3 bases and J by 4 bases, with 15 bases between. The CDR3 length is 15 residues. CDR3 residues: CASSFSLGQTYGYTF. CDR3 DNA sequence: TGTGCCAGCAGCTTTAGTCTCGGACAGACCTATGGCTACACCTTC.

This clonotype showed up just a few times. This chain connects TRBV7-2 to TRBJ2-3; either TRBD1 or TRBD2 may supply D (5 bases each). There are 14 residues in the CDR3. The germline CDR1 and CDR2 sequences are SGHTA and FQGNSA. V gave up 2 bases and J gave up 9 bases, with 15 bases separating them. The CDR3 sequence: CASSLRGLGDTQYF. The CDR3 nucleotides read TGTGCCAGCAGCTTACGGGGCCTCGGGGACACGCAGTATTTT.